The T cell receptor beta chain described here comes from a study of T cell responses to AZD1222 COVID-19 vaccine. Findings of the study overall: White British ancestry dominated among donors, who included more females, and clonal diversity was possibly underestimated. Researchers took repertoire samples only after the peak T cell response had come.

Trimming cost V 2 bases and J 1 base; bases outside gene matches: 0. The CDR3 is 14 amino acids. Germline assignment: CDR1 SGHNT and CDR2 YENEEA. Worth noting for this clone: What it recognizes is unknown.

Sequenced by immunoSEQ multiplex PCR; TCRdb stores in-frame clones only, minus some. The sample gives 110,000 to 150,000 clones, roughly 90% of which show up once; 2.9% is in the top ten. This sample comprised peripheral blood, obtained on day 0 of AZD1222 vaccination. The chain is built from TRBV11-3 and TRBJ2-3; 7 bases match TRBD2. The clonotype comes from an adult in good health. CDR3 region: CASSLLAGTDTQYF. The DNA of the CDR3 is TGTGCCAGCAGCTTACTAGCGGGCACAGATACGCAGTATTTT.